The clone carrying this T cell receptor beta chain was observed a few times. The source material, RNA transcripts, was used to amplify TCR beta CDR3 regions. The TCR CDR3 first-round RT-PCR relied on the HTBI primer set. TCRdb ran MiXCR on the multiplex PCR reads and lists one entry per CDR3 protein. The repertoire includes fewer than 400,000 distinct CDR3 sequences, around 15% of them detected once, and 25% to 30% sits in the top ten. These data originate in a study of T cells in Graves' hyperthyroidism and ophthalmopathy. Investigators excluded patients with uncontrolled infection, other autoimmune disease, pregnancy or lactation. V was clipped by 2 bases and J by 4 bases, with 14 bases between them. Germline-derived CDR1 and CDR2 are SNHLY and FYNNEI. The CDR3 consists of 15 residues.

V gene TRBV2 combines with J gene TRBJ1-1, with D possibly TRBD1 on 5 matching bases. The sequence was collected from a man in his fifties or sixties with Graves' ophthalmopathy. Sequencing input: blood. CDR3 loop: CASSEIPPGGTEAFF. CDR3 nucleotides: TGTGCCAGCAGTGAAATCCCACCCGGGGGCACTGAAGCTTTCTTT.